This is a list of T cell receptor beta chains from one sample in a study of cytotoxic CD8 clonotypes in ibrutinib-treated CLL. Profiled with immunoSEQ multiplex PCR; TCRdb holds only in-frame clones, not every one. The table includes tens of thousands of clones, around 84% detected once. This specimen was PBMCs, taken before ibrutinib treatment. These receptor sequences come from a human donor with chronic lymphocytic leukemia. Each CDR3 is given with its conserved first and last residue. A D gene is named only where the DNA matches it firmly. Clone size is not always given. Where it is, it says once, few, many or a class for expanded clones.

J gene: TRBJ1-2
clone size: NA
CDR3 length: 15
D gene: TRBD1
V gene: TRBV6-5
CDR3 DNA: TGTGCCAGCAGTCGTGGACAGGGTGTAGGGTATGGCTACACCTTC
CDR3 protein: CASSRGQGVGYGYTF

J gene: TRBJ2-5
clone size: NA
CDR3 length: 15
D gene: NA
V gene: TRBV7-9
CDR3 DNA: TGTGCCAGCAGCTTAGGCCAGCTTTACCAAGAGACCCAGTACTTC
CDR3 protein: CASSLGQLYQETQYF

J gene: TRBJ2-1
clone size: NA
CDR3 length: 15
D gene: TRBD2
V gene: TRBV5-1
CDR3 DNA: TGCGCCAGCAGCTTGGTGCTAGCGGGAGGAGATGAGCAGTTCTTC
CDR3 protein: CASSLVLAGGDEQFF

J gene: TRBJ1-1
clone size: once
CDR3 length: 15
D gene: NA
V gene: TRBV6-5
CDR3 DNA: TGTGCCAGCAGTTACACGTGGGCGATGAACACTGAAGCTTTCTTT
CDR3 protein: CASSYTWAMNTEAFF

J gene: TRBJ1-1
clone size: NA
CDR3 length: 15
D gene: NA
V gene: TRBV5-1
CDR3 DNA: TGCGCCAGCAGCTTGGGGCCCACGCGAAACACTGAAGCTTTCTTT
CDR3 protein: CASSLGPTRNTEAFF

J gene: TRBJ2-7
clone size: NA
CDR3 length: 14
D gene: NA
V gene: TRBV11-1
CDR3 DNA: TGTGCCAGCAGCACAGACGGGGGGCAGTACGAGCAGTACTTC
CDR3 protein: CASSTDGGQYEQYF

J gene: TRBJ2-5
clone size: NA
CDR3 length: 15
D gene: NA
V gene: TRBV7-3
CDR3 DNA: TGTGCCAGCGCCGCCGGGACGCCCAATTCAGAGACCCAGTACTTC
CDR3 protein: CASAAGTPNSETQYF

J gene: TRBJ1-2
clone size: NA
CDR3 length: 14
D gene: TRBD1
V gene: TRBV18
CDR3 DNA: TGTGCCAGCTCACCACAGGGACAGGACTATGGCTACACCTTC
CDR3 protein: CASSPQGQDYGYTF

J gene: TRBJ1-2
clone size: NA
CDR3 length: 13
D gene: NA
V gene: TRBV19
CDR3 DNA: TGTGCCAGTAGTATCCGTCAAGTCGAGGGCTACACCTTC
CDR3 protein: CASSIRQVEGYTF

J gene: TRBJ2-1
clone size: NA
CDR3 length: 15
D gene: TRBD2
V gene: TRBV27
CDR3 DNA: TGTGCCAGCGGCGGGGGACTAGCGGTTTGGGATGAGCAGTTCTTC
CDR3 protein: CASGGGLAVWDEQFF

J gene: TRBJ1-4
clone size: once
CDR3 length: 16
D gene: NA
V gene: TRBV6-5
CDR3 DNA: TGTGCCAGCAGTTACTCCGGGGACCCCGGACATGAAAAACTGTTTTTT
CDR3 protein: CASSYSGDPGHEKLFF

J gene: TRBJ2-5
clone size: NA
CDR3 length: 14
D gene: NA
V gene: TRBV6-1
CDR3 DNA: TGTGCCAGCAGTGAAGCGCGTTCGTCAGAGACCCAGTACTTC
CDR3 protein: CASSEARSSETQYF

J gene: TRBJ2-3
clone size: once
CDR3 length: 14
D gene: NA
V gene: TRBV4-1
CDR3 DNA: TGCGCCAGCAGCCAAGGACTAGGCACAGATACGCAGTATTTT
CDR3 protein: CASSQGLGTDTQYF

J gene: TRBJ1-2
clone size: NA
CDR3 length: 15
D gene: TRBD1
V gene: TRBV6-5
CDR3 DNA: TGTGCCAGCAGTTACTCGAGACAGGGACTCTATGGCTACACCTTC
CDR3 protein: CASSYSRQGLYGYTF

J gene: TRBJ2-3
clone size: NA
CDR3 length: 16
D gene: NA
V gene: TRBV4-1
CDR3 DNA: TGCGCCAGCAGCCCACCGGGACCCTCACCCACAGATACGCAGTATTTT
CDR3 protein: CASSPPGPSPTDTQYF

J gene: TRBJ2-3
clone size: NA
CDR3 length: 14
D gene: NA
V gene: TRBV7-3
CDR3 DNA: TGTGCCAGCAGCTTTGGGGAATTCACAGATACGCAGTATTTT
CDR3 protein: CASSFGEFTDTQYF

J gene: TRBJ2-7
clone size: NA
CDR3 length: 13
D gene: NA
V gene: TRBV14
CDR3 DNA: TGTGCCAGCAGCCAAGACGTCCTAGCGAAGCAGTACTTC
CDR3 protein: CASSQDVLAKQYF

J gene: TRBJ2-7
clone size: once
CDR3 length: 15
D gene: NA
V gene: TRBV15
CDR3 DNA: TGTGCCACCAGCAGAGATGGTCAGGGGAACTACGAGCAGTACTTC
CDR3 protein: CATSRDGQGNYEQYF

J gene: TRBJ2-7
clone size: NA
CDR3 length: 15
D gene: TRBD2
V gene: TRBV19
CDR3 DNA: TGTGCCAGTAGTCCACGGACTAGCGGAGACTACGAGCAGTACTTC
CDR3 protein: CASSPRTSGDYEQYF

J gene: TRBJ2-5
clone size: once
CDR3 length: 15
D gene: NA
V gene: TRBV2
CDR3 DNA: TGTGCCAGCAGTGAAAGGCCCACGGGGCAAGAGACCCAGTACTTC
CDR3 protein: CASSERPTGQETQYF

J gene: TRBJ1-2
clone size: NA
CDR3 length: 16
D gene: TRBD1
V gene: TRBV7-2
CDR3 DNA: TGTGCCAGCAGCTTAGCTCTGACAGGGGAGGGTTATGGCTACACCTTC
CDR3 protein: CASSLALTGEGYGYTF

J gene: TRBJ1-2
clone size: NA
CDR3 length: 13
D gene: NA
V gene: TRBV30
CDR3 DNA: TGTGCCTGGATGGCAGCCGCTAACTATGGCTACACCTTC
CDR3 protein: CAWMAAANYGYTF

J gene: TRBJ2-3
clone size: NA
CDR3 length: 16
D gene: NA
V gene: TRBV9
CDR3 DNA: TGTGCCAGCAGCACCCGACGGGGACTCGACACAGATACGCAGTATTTT
CDR3 protein: CASSTRRGLDTDTQYF